The clone carrying this T cell receptor beta chain has a count of ten or more. Its target is unknown. These data are taken from a study of early T cells in non-severe SARS-CoV-2 infection. In the study overall: Chains from this unsorted whole-blood bulk RNA could not be paired. Study-wide results and caveats: Anti-spike CD8 specificities were favored by VDJdb matching, whose results missed private and CD4 specificities.

Molecules of cDNA were individually given unique molecular identifiers that were attached to them. TCRdb fed the 5' RACE reads into MiXCR, producing one record per CDR3 protein. The sample yields fewer than 35,000 distinct CDR3 sequences, roughly 4.3% seen once. The CDR3 sequence is 16 residues long. Germline V CDR1 and CDR2: LGHNA, YSLEER. V lost 1 base to trimming and J lost 6 bases; unmatched junction nucleotides: 6. Specimen: whole blood. The origin of this receptor is an adult who was a healthcare worker with PCR-confirmed SARS-CoV-2 infection or an uninfected control (not recorded which). The chain employs TRBV4-3 and TRBJ2-1; 10 bases match TRBD2. CDR3 amino acids: CASSQALAGGSNEQFF. CDR3 coding DNA: TGCGCCAGCAGCCAAGCTTTAGCGGGAGGATCCAATGAGCAGTTCTTC.